A single T cell receptor beta chain is shown here with its context. Its antigen is currently unknown. With 2 bases clipped from V and 4 bases from J, the junction kept 1 base outside the gene matches. This CDR3 region has 13 residues. These data are taken from a study of post-analysis software for immune sequencing data. Study-level results: Patients showed TRBV5-6, TRBV5-1 and TRBV20-1 among roughly 5 TRBV segments more frequent than in controls.

Sequencing libraries made from TCR beta cDNA carried unique molecular identifiers. MiXCR, run by TCRdb on the PCR reads, gives a single entry per CDR3 protein. The sample yields about 820,000 distinct CDR3 sequences, about 53% seen once. Source material: blood. The chain carries TRBV12-3 or TRBV12-4 and TRBJ1-2; 7 bases match TRBD1. The sequence derives from a girl aged 5 to 17 with multiple sclerosis. CDR3: CASSLRGPYGYTF. The DNA of the CDR3 is TGTGCCAGCAGTTTAAGGGGGCCCTATGGCTACACCTTC.